This T cell receptor (beta chain) was documented in a study of blood T cell repertoires in COVID-19. Study as a whole: COVID-19 samples from acute and convalescent phases originated in the United States, Italy and Spain. PBMCs, B-cell-depleted T cells, or T cells were the source of the cDNA or gDNA that made up the material.

The authors' processing: For nucleated cells, counts were estimated from reference gene primer amplification. TCRdb's copy holds only in-frame clones and misses some; the assay was immunoSEQ multiplex PCR. V and J calls and clone size are copied from that table; D and trimming were computed from the DNA. This repertoire shows fewer than 350,000 clones, approximately 87% found once; its top ten account for about 12%. The V gene lost 3 bases and the J gene lost 1 base, with 9 bases spanning the gap. This CDR3 has 14 residues. Germline lookup yields CDR1 MNHEY and CDR2 SVGAGI. Seattle-derived patients entered the study during active infection and were followed longitudinally.

The specimen sequenced was peripheral blood. The clonotype comes from a woman under 40 with COVID-19, enrolled during active disease. The chain carries TRBV6-5 and TRBJ1-1; no reliable D call. The CDR3 DNA sequence: TGTGCCAGCAGTTATCGGGAAGCGAACACTGAAGCTTTCTTT. Translated: CASSYREANTEAFF.